The T cell receptor (beta chain) under discussion was sequenced for a study of T cell clonotyping in hematopoietic cell transplantation (dated by TCRdb to the early 2020s). About the full investigation: A total of 110 to 150 blood samples were collected in the study from 35 consecutive transplant recipients and their related donors. Patients were recruited between September 2015 and January 2017 and followed until late 2020 or death.

Related transplant donors provided blood samples for TCR beta sequencing. Nuclei Lysis Solution was used to extract genomic DNA from fresh or cryopreserved unfractionated peripheral blood mononuclear cells. Regarding this clone: Its antigen is not yet known. No base quality values were provided; no much bigger clone lies one nucleotide off.

The junction shows trimming of 1 base on V and 5 bases on J, plus 11 bases between the germline ends. Measured from the cysteine to the phenylalanine, the CDR3 is 14 residues long. The kept DNA is CDR3 alone, 42 bases in frame from the first base. As encoded in the germline V gene, CDR1 is SNHLY while CDR2 is FYNNEI. The immunoSEQ assay, a bias-controlled multiplex PCR using V- and J-specific primers, was used to amplify TCR beta CDR3 regions from genomic DNA. In a second PCR step, the CDR3 amplicons were tagged with a proprietary barcode plus Illumina adapter sequences. An Illumina MiSeq instrument was used to sequence the CDR3 libraries. Per the authors' processing: immunoSEQ Analyzer 3.0 was used for export and quality control, with R Bioconductor and Immunarch used for downstream analyses. Only productive rearrangements in the normalized downsampled data set went into calculating the repertoire metrics. Clonotypes larger than 5 templates in the normalized cohort were defined as pathologically expanded. Repertoire diversity was measured with the Inverse Simpson Index. To capture all clonotypes, CMV-specificity analyses were performed on the non-normalized data set. In its TCRdb copy, this immuneACCESS table keeps in-frame sequences only and misses some clones. Where compared with another copy, unresolved V genes explain less than half of these, and the others have no known cause. The V and J calls and clone size come from that table; D and trimming were worked out from the DNA. This sample is represented by fewer than 70,000 clones; around 94% of them were singletons. The top ten hold roughly 1.7% of the sample.

Overall study results and their limits: Overlap with donor repertoires was found for only a small fraction of recipient repertoires, with over 97% found to appear de novo at the given depth. Recipient TCR diversity fell after transplant, with pathologically expanded clonotypes rising progressively from day 30 to day 180. The sample size was limited and the cells went unsorted, which meant the CD4 and CD8 repertoire contributions could not be told apart. Broader TCR repertoire diversity after transplant was predicted by Inverse Simpson Index values from donors and from recipients before transplant.

The specimen was peripheral blood mononuclear cells. The receptor comes from a middle-aged man in good health. Some clones in this sample may be carry-over from other donors' samples. The sequence links TRBV2 to TRBJ1-2, with TRBD1 tentatively as D gene (5 bases match). The CDR3 protein sequence reads: CASSEGAGGYGYTF. The nucleotide sequence reads TGTGCCAGCAGTGAAGGGGCGGGGGGTTATGGCTACACCTTC. The entire variable domain, with the stretches around the CDR3 drawn from the reference TRBV2 and TRBJ1-2 proteins, is EPEVTQTPSHQVTQMGQEVILRCVPISNHLYFYWYRQILGQKVEFLVSFYNNEISEKSEIFDDQFSVERPDGSNFTLKIRSTKLEDSAMYFCASSEGAGGYGYTFGSGTRLTVV.